The 10 T cell receptor beta chains presented below share a single source sample, sequenced in a study of T cell responses to AZD1222 COVID-19 vaccine. The table came from immunoSEQ multiplex PCR; TCRdb's copy has only in-frame clones and leaves some out. The repertoire consists of 100,000 to 120,000 clones, with approximately 88% occurring once and the leading ten covering 6.5%. This sample comprised peripheral blood, obtained 28 days after the second AZD1222 dose. These receptors came from an adult who received the AZD1222 COVID-19 vaccine.

The gene calls are TRBV19 and TRBJ2-1; 10 nucleotides match TRBD1. The length of the CDR3 is 15 residues. The junction had 2 bases not matched to a gene; V was cut back by 4 bases and J by 2 bases. Germline V gene sequence: CDR1 LNHDA, CDR2 SQIVND (reference sequence). CDR3 amino acids: CASSRGQGTYNEQFF. The CDR3, as DNA: TGTGCCAGTAGTAGGGGACAGGGGACCTACAATGAGCAGTTCTTC.

This clone was recorded only once. The chain is built from TRBV9 and TRBJ2-1; 8 bases align to TRBD2. CDR1 is SGDLS, CDR2 YYNGEE, per germline. This CDR3 region has 17 residues. The junction had 10 bases not matched to a gene; V was cut back by 2 bases and J by 3 bases. This CDR3 reads CASSVQARSGGYNEQFF. In DNA form, the CDR3 reads TGTGCCAGCAGCGTCCAGGCGCGAAGCGGGGGCTACAATGAGCAGTTCTTC.

J is TRBJ1-1 and V is TRBV10-2; tentative D call: TRBD1 (6 bases). Germline V lookup: CDR1 WSHSY, CDR2 SAAADI. CDR3 length equals 15 residues. V was pared by 3 bases and J by 7 bases, with 18 bases between. CDR3 nucleotides: TGCGCCAGCAGTGATCATCGGGACACCTTACTTGAAGCTTTCTTT. It encodes CASSDHRDTLLEAFF.

The chain links TRBV28 to TRBJ1-1, with D possibly matching TRBD1 (6 bases). CDR1 and CDR2 from the germline V gene are MDHEN and SYDVKM. The CDR3 extends over 15 amino acids. The V and J ends lost 7 bases and 13 bases respectively, with 28 bases between them. CDR3 DNA: TGTGCCAGCAAAGTTGGAGTGACAGGCGGGATAAACGATTTCTTT. This gives the protein CASKVGVTGGINDFF.

This clone was picked up a small number of times. The chain recombines TRBV27 with TRBJ1-5, with D perhaps matching TRBD1 (5 bases). Germline CDR1 and CDR2: MNHEY and SMNVEV (reference sequence). This CDR3 has 14 amino acids. V shed 5 bases and J shed 6 bases, with 14 bases lying between them. The chain's CDR3 is CASSPSGARQPQHF. The CDR3, as DNA: TGTGCCAGCAGTCCCAGCGGGGCACGTCAGCCCCAGCATTTT.

The chain has TRBV4-2 and TRBJ2-4; D is ambiguous. The CDR3 extends over 15 amino acids. CDR1 and CDR2 (germline): LGHNA, YNFKEQ. Trimming stripped 9 bases from V and 0 bases from J, with 15 bases between. The CDR3 DNA follows: TGTGCCAGTCGACGAGAGCCTCTAGCCAAAAACATTCAGTACTTC. Translated: CASRREPLAKNIQYF.

The chain carries TRBV4-3 and TRBJ1-2, with D tentatively TRBD1 (6 bases). The V gene lost 0 bases and the J gene lost 2 bases, with 10 bases spanning the gap. This CDR3 comprises 15 residues. Germline CDR1 LGHNA, CDR2 YSLEER. CDR3 sequence reads: CASSQDPGANYGYTF. CDR3 nucleotide sequence: TGCGCCAGCAGCCAAGATCCAGGGGCAAACTATGGCTACACCTTC.

CDR3 nucleotides: TGTGCCATCAAGGCCCCTACGTCGGAGACCCAGTACTTC. It yields the protein CAIKAPTSETQYF. The V call is TRBV5-4, the J call TRBJ2-5; D is unclear. Trimming pared 9 bases from V and 5 bases from J, leaving 17 bases between. CDR3 length equals 13 residues. CDR1 and CDR2 (germline): SGHNT, YYREEE (reference sequence).

This clone was counted at least ten times. The V and J genes are TRBV5-6 and TRBJ1-6; D is unresolved. There are 16 residues in the CDR3. V gave up 4 bases and J gave up 3 bases, with 14 bases separating them. Germline CDR1 is SGHDT and CDR2 is YYEEEE. The CDR3 loop is CASSQDIPFYNSPLHF. The CDR3 region has the DNA TGTGCCAGCAGCCAGGATATCCCCTTCTATAATTCACCCCTCCACTTT. Combining the CDR3 with reference TRBV5-6 and TRBJ1-6 gives the whole variable domain DAGVTQSPTHLIKTRGQQVTLRCSPKSGHDTVSWYQQALGQGPQFIFQYYEEEERQRGNFPDRFSGHQFPNYSSELNVNALLLGDSALYLCASSQDIPFYNSPLHFGNGTRLTVT.

This clone was picked up one time. This chain links TRBV28 with TRBJ1-5; weak D call: TRBD1 (6 bases). The CDR3 has 14 amino acids. Germline CDR1 MDHEN, CDR2 SYDVKM. The V and J ends lost 9 bases and 7 bases respectively, with 19 bases between them. The CDR3: CASLEQGGRQPQHF. The CDR3, as DNA: TGTGCCAGTTTGGAACAGGGCGGACGGCAGCCCCAGCATTTT.